Sequencing of this TCR beta chain was carried out in a study of spatial heterogeneity in lung cancer. Study-level information: When available, follow-up PBMC samples taken a median of around 2 years after resection were sequenced. For the average unique TCR and UMI combination, more than ten occurrences appeared in raw reads.

This clonotype was seen only a few times. Germline-derived CDR1 and CDR2 are MNHEY and SVGEGT. The CDR3 covers 15 residues. Unmatched junction bases numbered 2, after V lost 4 bases and J lost 3 bases. As for time point: blood at routine non-recurrence follow-up after resection. Material for sequencing was whole RNA from tumor, nontumor lung or frozen PBMC, left unsorted. TCRdb independently ran MiXCR on the 5' RACE reads; one entry per CDR3 protein. The sample contains 55,000 to 75,000 distinct CDR3 sequences, 8% to 9% of which appear only once. The TCR was taken from a female donor with early-stage non-small cell lung cancer. The V and J genes are TRBV6-2 or TRBV6-3 and TRBJ2-2; TRBD2 matches 10 bases. The sequences come from PBMCs, collected at follow-up. CDR3 nucleotide sequence: TGTGCCAGCAGTTCTAGCGGGAGTCACACCGGGGAGCTGTTTTTT. Protein product: CASSSSGSHTGELFF.